The 11 T cell receptor beta chains below all came from one sample that was sequenced in a study of T cells in Graves' hyperthyroidism and ophthalmopathy. Amplification of TCR beta CDR3 regions was performed using RNA transcripts as template. During a first-round RT-PCR of the TCR CDR3, the HTBI primer set was used. TCRdb reprocessed the multiplex PCR reads with MiXCR, giving one entry per CDR3 protein. The table lists 500,000 to 800,000 distinct CDR3 sequences, roughly 45% of them singletons. The sequencing sample was made of peripheral blood or thyroid tissue (not recorded which). The receptors here all came from an adult man with Graves' disease, either hyperthyroidism or ophthalmopathy (not recorded which).

A word on this clonotype: Compared with germline, one end of the junction differs, possibly owing to a read error. The rearrangement uses TRBV25-1 and TRBJ1-3; D remains unclear. This CDR3 comprises 14 residues. The germline CDR1 and CDR2 sequences are MGHDK and SYGVNS. The CDR3 is CASSEFQAGSTIYF. In DNA form, the CDR3 reads TGTGCCAGCAGTGAATTCCAGGCGGGAAGCACCATATATTTT.

This clonotype was found a few times. This chain joins TRBV6-5 and TRBJ2-7; 7 bases align to TRBD2. This CDR3 is built from 15 residues. After removal of 7 bases from V and 1 base from J, the junction contained 10 bases not matched to a gene. Looked up from germline, CDR1 is MNHEY and CDR2 is SVGAGI. CDR3 sequence: CASMTSSGISYEQYF. CDR3 in DNA: TGTGCCAGCATGACCTCTAGCGGAATTTCCTACGAGCAGTACTTC.

The genes are TRBV20-1 and TRBJ1-6, with D tentatively TRBD1 (5 bases). V shed 2 bases and J shed 2 bases, with 10 bases lying between them. This CDR3 comprises 15 residues. Looked up from germline, CDR1 is DFQATT and CDR2 is SNEGSKA (reference sequence). Written as DNA, the CDR3 is TGCAGTGCTAGACTAGCGGGGGCCTATAATTCACCCCTCCACTTT. The encoded protein is CSARLAGAYNSPLHF.

This chain links TRBV12-3 or TRBV12-4 with TRBJ1-1, with 7 bases that match TRBD1. The CDR3 sequence is 14 residues long. With V trimmed by 6 bases and J by 0 bases, 4 bases remained unmatched. The CDR3 region has the DNA TGTGCCAGCAGGAGACAGGGAATGAACACTGAAGCTTTCTTT. Translating it yields CASRRQGMNTEAFF.

Turning to this clonotype: This may arise from a read error, as a much more abundant clone is one base away. This rearrangement joins TRBV6-1 to TRBJ1-2, with D hard to call. With 5 bases removed from V and 0 bases from J, the gap between germline ends came to 13 bases. The germline V gene encodes CDR1 MNHNS and CDR2 SASEGT. The CDR3 is 15 residues long. The CDR3 loop is CASSYSGNPNYGYTF. The DNA of the CDR3 is TGTGCCAGCAGTTATTCGGGCAACCCTAACTATGGCTACACCTTC.

The chain links TRBV20-1 to TRBJ1-1, with no clear D. Trimming pared 0 bases from V and 1 base from J, leaving 6 bases between. The CDR3 is made up of 13 amino acids. Germline CDR1 and CDR2: DFQATT and SNEGSKA (reference sequence). The CDR3: CSARERWNTEAFF. The CDR3 coding sequence is TGCAGTGCTAGAGAGCGATGGAACACTGAAGCTTTCTTT.

This clonotype showed up many times. The CDR3 DNA is TGTGCCAGCAGCTATGGGACGGGCAATCAGCCCCAGCATTTT. Translation: CASSYGTGNQPQHF. The chain recombines TRBV9 with TRBJ1-5, with D perhaps TRBD1 (5 bases). The CDR3 has 14 amino acids. With 4 bases removed from V and 2 bases from J, the gap between germline ends came to 10 bases. Per germline, CDR1 SGDLS and CDR2 YYNGEE.

This clonotype was seen a handful of times. The chain combines TRBV20-1 with TRBJ2-7, with TRBD1 matching 9 bases. CDR3 length: 15 residues. J lost 6 bases, V lost 5 bases, and 14 bases had no gene match. Germline-derived CDR1 and CDR2 are DFQATT and SNEGSKA (reference sequence). The CDR3 here is CSALTGTGIATEQYF. CDR3 sequence (DNA): TGCAGTGCTCTGACCGGGACAGGGATAGCTACCGAGCAGTACTTC.

This clonotype was observed at least ten times. The V call is TRBV10-3, the J call TRBJ1-3, with a possible D match to TRBD1 (5 bases). The CDR3 covers 13 residues. Trimming removed 5 bases from V and 3 bases from J, with 8 bases in between. Germline assignment: CDR1 ENHRY and CDR2 SYGVKD. CDR3 DNA: TGTGCCATCAGTCCTGACAGTGGAAACACCATATATTTT. Its translation: CAISPDSGNTIYF.

This clonotype was counted at least ten times. V gene TRBV24-1 combines with J gene TRBJ1-5; D remains ambiguous. V was shortened by 2 bases and J by 7 bases, with 14 bases between the two germline ends. CDR3 length equals 15 residues. CDR1 is KGHDR and CDR2 is SFDVKD in the germline V gene. The CDR3 DNA sequence: TGTGCCACCAGTGATTCAACGGCACGAGGGCAGCCCCAGCATTTT. This translates into CATSDSTARGQPQHF.

This clonotype was seen at least ten times. The chain carries TRBV2 and TRBJ1-1; 9 bases are a match to TRBD1. The V gene end was trimmed by 4 bases and the J gene end by 5 bases; junction bases not matched to a gene: 8. Germline loops: CDR1 SNHLY, CDR2 FYNNEI. The CDR3 sequence is 15 residues long. The CDR3 DNA reads as TGTGCCAGCAGTGCCGGGACAGGGCGACAGACTGAAGCTTTCTTT. Amino acids: CASSAGTGRQTEAFF. Full variable domain (remainder filled in from reference TRBV2 and TRBJ1-1): EPEVTQTPSHQVTQMGQEVILRCVPISNHLYFYWYRQILGQKVEFLVSFYNNEISEKSEIFDDQFSVERPDGSNFTLKIRSTKLEDSAMYFCASSAGTGRQTEAFFGQGTRLTVV.